Below are 28 T cell receptor beta chains sequenced from a single sample in a study of blood T cells in healthy people across ages. For the second PCR, which ran for about 6 to 11 cycles, a sample-barcoded 5' primer and a J-beta primer mix were used. TCRdb re-analysed the 5' RACE reads in MiXCR, keeping a single row per CDR3 protein. The sample shows 1.5 million to 2 million distinct CDR3 sequences, around half of them seen only once. What was sequenced was blood. The receptor set was obtained from a woman aged 35 to 49 in good health.

The chain recombines TRBV28 with TRBJ2-7, with D unresolved. The CDR3 extends over 13 amino acids. Germline CDR1 MDHEN, CDR2 SYDVKM. Trimming cost V 3 bases and J 0 bases, with 6 bases left between them. CDR3 in DNA: TGTGCCAGCAGTTTCCACCTCTCCTACGAGCAGTACTTC. As protein: CASSFHLSYEQYF.

This clonotype was counted a few times. The CDR3 nucleotides are TGCGCCAGCAGCCCGGGCCCGCCCGCAGATACGCAGTATTTT. This translates into CASSPGPPADTQYF. The genes are TRBV5-1 and TRBJ2-3; D remains ambiguous. The germline V gene has CDR1 SGHRS and CDR2 YFSETQ. V was shortened by 4 bases and J by 4 bases, with 13 bases between the two germline ends. The length of the CDR3 is 14 residues. Looking up the rest from reference TRBV5-1 and TRBJ2-3 gives the full variable domain: KAGVTQTPRYLIKTRGQQVTLSCSPISGHRSVSWYQQTPGQGLQFLFEYFSETQRNKGNFPGRFSGRQFSNSRSEMNVSTLELGDSALYLCASSPGPPADTQYFGPGTRLTVL.

This rearrangement joins TRBV20-1 to TRBJ1-2; D call uncertain. V lost 0 bases, J lost 10 bases, and 12 bases lay in between. Germline assignment: CDR1 DFQATT and CDR2 SNEGSKA (reference sequence). CDR3 size: 12 residues. The CDR3 DNA sequence: TGCAGTGCTAGAGATATGTTACAGCCCTACACCTTC. Amino acids: CSARDMLQPYTF.

The V call is TRBV18, the J call TRBJ1-1; D may be TRBD1 (6 bases). CDR1 and CDR2 (germline): KGHSH, LQKENI. The CDR3 is 15 amino acids. V was trimmed by 1 base and J by 0 bases, leaving 9 bases between them. CDR3 bases: TGTGCCAGCTCACCACGCCGGGACATGAACACTGAAGCTTTCTTT. It translates to CASSPRRDMNTEAFF.

This clonotype was recorded a few times. The chain employs TRBV4-2 and TRBJ2-3, with 12 bases fitting TRBD2. The CDR3 has 16 amino acids. V lost 5 bases to trimming and J lost 4 bases; unmatched junction nucleotides: 7. CDR1 LGHNA and CDR2 YNFKEQ come from the germline V gene. The DNA of the CDR3 is TGTGCCAGCAGCAAATCTAGCGGGGGGGCGTCAGATACGCAGTATTTT. It translates to CASSKSSGGASDTQYF.

This chain joins TRBV6-5 and TRBJ1-5, with D perhaps matching TRBD1 (6 bases). Germline V gene data show CDR1 as MNHEY and CDR2 as SVGAGI. This CDR3 region has 15 residues. V lost 2 bases, J lost 7 bases, and 15 bases lay in between. The CDR3 nucleotides are TGTGCCAGCAGTTACACAGGGACGTCGGGGCAGCCCCAGCATTTT. This gives the protein CASSYTGTSGQPQHF.

This chain links TRBV27 with TRBJ2-1, with 9 bases matching TRBD1. CDR3 length equals 15 residues. From germline, CDR1 is MNHEY and CDR2 SMNVEV (reference sequence). The junction had 11 bases not matched to a gene; V was cut back by 7 bases and J by 7 bases. CDR3 residues: CASTRQGQGKNEQFF. The CDR3 DNA reads TGTGCCAGCACGCGCCAGGGACAGGGAAAAAATGAGCAGTTCTTC.

The chain joins TRBV6-5 to TRBJ1-5; D possibly corresponds to TRBD1 (6 bases). Trimming shortened V by 6 bases and J by 4 bases, and 10 bases separated the two germline ends. This CDR3 has 13 residues. Germline V lookup: CDR1 MNHEY, CDR2 SVGAGI. Here the CDR3 DNA reads TGTGCCAGCAGACACAGGGAAAATCAGCCCCAGCATTTT. As protein: CASRHRENQPQHF.

The V call is TRBV2, the J call TRBJ2-3; perhaps TRBD1 as D (6 bases). The germline gives CDR1 SNHLY, CDR2 FYNNEI. Trimming took 6 bases from V and 6 from J, leaving 19 bases between them. The CDR3 is made up of 15 amino acids. CDR3 protein: CASRSGTRFGDTQYF. The CDR3 DNA reads as TGTGCCAGCAGGTCCGGGACACGGTTTGGGGATACGCAGTATTTT.

The rearrangement links TRBV29-1 to TRBJ2-7; 7 bases fit TRBD1. CDR3 length: 15 amino acids. With V trimmed by 0 bases and J by 1 base, 6 bases remained unmatched. Germline V gene lookup returns CDR1 SQVTM and CDR2 ANQGSEA. CDR3 bases: TGCAGCGTTGAAGAACCAGGGACAGCTTCCTACGAGCAGTACTTC. It encodes CSVEEPGTASYEQYF.

The table lists this clonotype with a few counts. The chain joins TRBV9 to TRBJ1-2; 7 bases line up with TRBD1. The germline V gene encodes CDR1 SGDLS and CDR2 YYNGEE. V gave up 4 bases and J gave up 3 bases; unmatched junction bases: 12. The CDR3 sequence is 16 residues long. The CDR3 DNA follows: TGTGCCAGCAGCTCACCGCGACAGGGTATCGACTATGGCTACACCTTC. It specifies CASSSPRQGIDYGYTF.

A few counts support this clonotype. The CDR3 DNA reads TGTGCCAGCAGGCCCAATGCCCTCAAATTATACAATGAGCAGTTCTTC. It codes for CASRPNALKLYNEQFF. This sequence joins TRBV28 and TRBJ2-1; D is unclear. Germline-derived CDR1 and CDR2 are MDHEN and SYDVKM. The CDR3 totals 16 residues. Between the trimmed V and J ends, which lost 6 bases and 4 bases, there was a span of 19 bases.

The rearrangement uses TRBV20-1 and TRBJ2-7; TRBD1 matches 8 bases. The CDR3 runs to 14 residues. Per germline, CDR1 DFQATT and CDR2 SNEGSKA (reference sequence). With V trimmed by 3 bases and J by 7 bases, 11 bases remained unmatched. CDR3 in amino acids: CSARYGRGPGEQYF. CDR3 nucleotides: TGCAGTGCTAGGTACGGCAGGGGGCCTGGAGAGCAGTACTTC.

The chain carries TRBV6-5 and TRBJ2-1; D might be TRBD2 (6 bases). CDR3 size: 14 residues. Per the germline V gene, CDR1 is MNHEY and CDR2 is SVGAGI. Trimming removed 5 bases at V and 7 bases at J, with 15 bases between. CDR3 protein: CASSGDWSINEQFF. In nucleotides, the CDR3 is TGTGCCAGCAGTGGGGACTGGTCTATTAATGAGCAGTTCTTC.

About this clonotype: A much bigger clone sits one base away, suggesting this may be a read error. The chain is built from TRBV9 and TRBJ2-1, with D perhaps matching TRBD1 or TRBD2 (5 bases each). This CDR3 spans 14 amino acids. CDR1 and CDR2 from the germline V gene are SGDLS and YYNGEE. CDR3 sequence reads: CASSGGSSYNGQFF. CDR3 nucleotides: TGTGCCAGCAGCGGGGGGAGCTCCTACAATGGGCAGTTCTTC.

The table lists this clonotype with a few counts. The chain has TRBV3-1 and TRBJ1-4; 8 nucleotides line up with TRBD1. The V and J ends lost 0 bases and 7 bases, in that order; junction bases with no gene match: 7. The CDR3 loop spans 16 amino acids. CDR1 LGHDT and CDR2 YNNKEL come from the germline V gene (reference sequence). The CDR3 here is CASSQDGGTGSEKLFF. CDR3 in DNA: TGTGCCAGCAGCCAAGATGGTGGGACAGGATCTGAAAAACTGTTTTTT.

The genes are TRBV15 and TRBJ2-2; the D is unclear. The CDR3 is 15 residues long. Per germline, CDR1 LNHNV and CDR2 YYDKDF (reference sequence). Trimming removed 0 bases at V and 3 bases at J, with 8 bases between. The CDR3 here is CATSRDLSDTGELFF. Here the CDR3 DNA reads TGTGCCACCAGCAGAGATTTATCGGACACCGGGGAGCTGTTTTTT.

This chain connects TRBV3-1 to TRBJ2-5; 7 nucleotides match TRBD1. Germline CDR1 is LGHDT and CDR2 is YNNKEL (reference sequence). The CDR3 loop spans 15 amino acids. Trimming cost V 3 bases and J 4 bases; bases outside gene matches: 8. The CDR3 reads CASSHPTRGPETQYF. The CDR3 DNA is TGTGCCAGCAGCCACCCTACTAGGGGGCCAGAGACCCAGTACTTC.

This chain connects TRBV6-6 to TRBJ2-3; the D gene is possibly TRBD1 (6 bases). Trimming removed 2 bases from V and 2 bases from J, with 11 bases in between. CDR1 is MNHNY, CDR2 SVGAGI, per germline (reference sequence). The CDR3 is 15 residues long. The chain's CDR3 is CASSYHRDPTDTQYF. The CDR3, as DNA: TGTGCCAGCAGTTACCACAGGGATCCCACAGATACGCAGTATTTT.

This clonotype was seen only a few times. The chain carries TRBV2 and TRBJ2-7; TRBD1 might be the D (7 bases). Per germline, CDR1 SNHLY and CDR2 FYNNEI. The CDR3 has 15 residues. The V end lost 1 base, the J end lost 1 base, and 11 bases lay between the germline ends. This CDR3 is CASSEEGAGSYEQYF. The CDR3 DNA is TGTGCCAGCAGTGAAGAGGGGGCGGGATCCTACGAGCAGTACTTC.

This chain uses TRBV6-6 with TRBJ1-6; TRBD1 is a possible D gene (5 bases). CDR1 and CDR2 from the germline V gene are MNHNY and SVGAGI (reference sequence). This CDR3 comprises 14 residues. V lost 4 bases, J lost 7 bases, and 11 bases lay in between. The CDR3 nucleotides read TGTGCCAGCAGTTCGGGACGGGAAAATTCACCCCTCCACTTT. The encoded protein is CASSSGRENSPLHF.

In its sample, this clonotype was seen a few times. V and J are TRBV6-6 and TRBJ1-1; 9 nucleotides agree with TRBD1. There are 12 residues in the CDR3. V shed 6 bases and J 7 bases; nucleotides not matched to a gene: 3. The germline V gene has CDR1 MNHNY and CDR2 SVGAGI (reference sequence). CDR3 in amino acids: CASRQGAGEAFF. CDR3 DNA: TGTGCCAGCAGACAGGGGGCGGGTGAAGCTTTCTTT.

This clonotype was counted a few times. This rearrangement joins TRBV24-1 to TRBJ2-1; TRBD2 agrees at 10 bases. After removal of 3 bases from V and 4 bases from J, the junction contained 2 bases not matched to a gene. This CDR3 contains 15 residues. CDR1 KGHDR and CDR2 SFDVKD come from the germline V gene. CDR3 protein: CATSDRLAGYNEQFF. In DNA form, the CDR3 reads TGTGCCACCAGTGATCGACTAGCGGGTTACAATGAGCAGTTCTTC.

There are a few counts of this clonotype. The rearrangement uses TRBV3-1 and TRBJ2-6; D gene ambiguous. Germline loops: CDR1 LGHDT, CDR2 YNNKEL (reference sequence). The CDR3 is made up of 18 amino acids. V was cut by 4 bases and J by 0 bases, with 16 bases left in between. The CDR3 sequence: CASSPYRTASSGANVLTF. In nucleotides, the CDR3 is TGTGCCAGCAGCCCCTATCGGACCGCCAGCTCTGGGGCCAACGTCCTGACTTTC.

In this sample, this clonotype turned up once. This sequence joins TRBV29-1 and TRBJ2-7; 9 bases are shared with TRBD2. The germline V gene encodes CDR1 SQVTM and CDR2 ANQGSEA. The CDR3 has 14 residues. J gave up 1 base and V 7 bases, and 8 bases lay outside the gene matches. In DNA, the CDR3 is TGCAGCGCTGTAAGCGGGGGGATTTCCTACGAGCAGTACTTC. This sequence encodes CSAVSGGISYEQYF.

On this clonotype: This may arise from a read error, as a much more abundant clone is one base away. This sequence joins TRBV4-3 and TRBJ2-3, with D maybe TRBD2 (5 bases). Germline CDR1 and CDR2: LGHNA and YSLEER. The CDR3 totals 13 residues. CDR3 sequence: CANSQDYGDTQYF. The CDR3 DNA is TGCGCCAACAGCCAAGACTACGGAGATACGCAGTATTTT.

This clonotype appeared once. Here the CDR3 reads CASSSGGTGNEQYF. CDR3 nucleotide sequence: TGCGCCAGCAGCTCCGGGGGGACAGGGAACGAGCAGTACTTC. V usage is TRBV5-1 and J usage is TRBJ2-5; 9 bases are shared with TRBD1. Judging by the DNA end, TRBJ2-7 fits better; the J call may be wrong. From germline, CDR1 is SGHRS and CDR2 YFSETQ. This CDR3 region has 14 residues.

The chain links TRBV28 to TRBJ2-3; a weak D match, TRBD2 (5 bases). V lost 7 bases and J lost 3, with 14 bases in between. CDR1 and CDR2 (germline): MDHEN, SYDVKM. This CDR3 region has 14 residues. CDR3 sequence: CASTIGGFTDTQYF. In nucleotides, the CDR3 is TGTGCCAGCACCATAGGAGGATTTACAGATACGCAGTATTTT.